These 3 T cell receptor beta chains were all obtained from the same sample, sequenced in a study of CD8+CD57+ T cells in acquired aplastic anemia. Genomic DNA, serving as template, underwent TCR beta VDJ and CDR3 profiling. TCRdb re-called the reads through MiXCR, storing one row per CDR3 protein. The table includes about 120,000 distinct CDR3 sequences, 55% to 60% detected once. Individuals selected for sequencing had exhibited CD8+CD57+ cell expansion on flow cytometry. Material: sorted CD4+, CD8+, or CD8+CD57+ T cells (not recorded which) from PBMCs. The receptors stem from a human donor with aplastic anemia.

This sequence joins TRBV10-3 and TRBJ2-3; 7 nucleotides agree with TRBD2. Germline trimming cut 3 bases from V and 5 bases from J; bases unmatched to any gene: 2. The germline gives CDR1 ENHRY, CDR2 SYGVKD. This CDR3 has 13 amino acids. CDR3 residues: CAISDRTRDTQYF. CDR3 sequence (DNA): TGTGCCATCAGTGACCGGACTAGAGATACGCAGTATTTT.

V gene TRBV7-3 combines with J gene TRBJ1-1; 9 nucleotides match TRBD1. The CDR3 covers 15 residues. V dropped 4 bases and J dropped 1; count of bases not matched to a gene: 4. Germline loops: CDR1 SGHTA, CDR2 FQGTGA. The CDR3 DNA sequence: TGTGCCAGCAGCTCCCGGACAGGGGCGAACACTGAAGCTTTCTTT. This codes for CASSSRTGANTEAFF.

The genes are TRBV6-2 or TRBV6-3 and TRBJ2-5; 8 positions match TRBD2. This CDR3 region has 17 residues. CDR1 is MNHEY and CDR2 is SVGEGT in the germline V gene. V lost 4 bases, J lost 2 bases, and 12 bases stayed unmatched. The CDR3 is CASSFTPAERGQETQYF. The CDR3 coding sequence is TGTGCCAGCAGTTTCACGCCCGCCGAGCGGGGGCAAGAGACCCAGTACTTC.